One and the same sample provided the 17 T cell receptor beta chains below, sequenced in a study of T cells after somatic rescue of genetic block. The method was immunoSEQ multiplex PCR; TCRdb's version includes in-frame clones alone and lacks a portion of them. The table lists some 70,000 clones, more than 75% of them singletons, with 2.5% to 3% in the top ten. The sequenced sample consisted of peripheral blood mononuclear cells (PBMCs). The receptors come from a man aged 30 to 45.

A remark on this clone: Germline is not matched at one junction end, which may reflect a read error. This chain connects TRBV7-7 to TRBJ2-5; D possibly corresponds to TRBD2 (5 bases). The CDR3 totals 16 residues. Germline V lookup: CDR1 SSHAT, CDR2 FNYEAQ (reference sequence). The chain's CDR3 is CASSLAPRTRGETQYF. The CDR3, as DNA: TGTGCTAGCAGCTTAGCCCCTAGGACCCGGGGAGAGACCCAGTACTTC.

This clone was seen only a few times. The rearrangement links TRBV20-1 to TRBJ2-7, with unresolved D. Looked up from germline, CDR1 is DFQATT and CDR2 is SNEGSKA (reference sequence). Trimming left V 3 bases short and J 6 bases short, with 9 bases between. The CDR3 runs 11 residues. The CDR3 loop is CSASKITEQYF. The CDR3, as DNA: TGCAGTGCTAGTAAGATAACCGAGCAGTACTTC.

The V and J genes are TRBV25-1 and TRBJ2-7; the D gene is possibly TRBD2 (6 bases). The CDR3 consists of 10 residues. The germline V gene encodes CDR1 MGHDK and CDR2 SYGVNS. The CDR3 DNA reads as TGTGCTTCGGGGGCCTACGAGCAGTACTTC. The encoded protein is CASGAYEQYF.

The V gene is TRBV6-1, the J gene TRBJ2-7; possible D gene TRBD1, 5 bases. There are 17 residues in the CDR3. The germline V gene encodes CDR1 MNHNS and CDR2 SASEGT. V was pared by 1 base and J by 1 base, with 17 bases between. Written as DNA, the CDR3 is TGTGCCAGCAGTGAAGGGGTCTGGGGCAGGTTTTCCTACGAGCAGTACTTC. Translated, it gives CASSEGVWGRFSYEQYF.

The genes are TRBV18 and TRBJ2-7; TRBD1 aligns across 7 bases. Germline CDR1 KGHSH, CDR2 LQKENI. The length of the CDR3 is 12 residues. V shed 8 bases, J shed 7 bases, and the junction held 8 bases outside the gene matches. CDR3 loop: CASGNDREEQYF. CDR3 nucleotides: TGTGCCAGCGGAAACGACAGGGAGGAGCAGTACTTC.

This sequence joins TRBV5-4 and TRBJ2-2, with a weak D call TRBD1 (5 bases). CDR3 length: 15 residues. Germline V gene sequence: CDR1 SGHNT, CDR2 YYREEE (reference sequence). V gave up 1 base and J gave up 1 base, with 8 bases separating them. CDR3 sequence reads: CASSLLGQNTGELFF. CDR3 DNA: TGTGCCAGCAGCTTGCTGGGGCAGAACACCGGGGAGCTGTTTTTT.

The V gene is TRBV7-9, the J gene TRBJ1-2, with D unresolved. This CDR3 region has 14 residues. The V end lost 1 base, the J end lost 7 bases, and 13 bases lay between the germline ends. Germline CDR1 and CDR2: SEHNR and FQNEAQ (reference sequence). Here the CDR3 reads CASSLVRRAFGYTF. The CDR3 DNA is TGTGCCAGCAGCTTAGTCAGGAGGGCTTTTGGCTACACCTTC.

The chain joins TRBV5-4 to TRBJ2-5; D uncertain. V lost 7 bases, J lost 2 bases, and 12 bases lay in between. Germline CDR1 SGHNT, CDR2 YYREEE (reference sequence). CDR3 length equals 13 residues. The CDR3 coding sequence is TGTGCCAGCGGCGCAGACCTACAAGAGACCCAGTACTTC. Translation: CASGADLQETQYF.

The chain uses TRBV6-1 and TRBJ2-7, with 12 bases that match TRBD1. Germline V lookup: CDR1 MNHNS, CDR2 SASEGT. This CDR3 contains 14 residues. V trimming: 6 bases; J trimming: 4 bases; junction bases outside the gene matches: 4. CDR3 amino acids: CASRGTGGVYEQYF. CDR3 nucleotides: TGTGCCAGCAGGGGGACAGGGGGCGTGTACGAGCAGTACTTC.

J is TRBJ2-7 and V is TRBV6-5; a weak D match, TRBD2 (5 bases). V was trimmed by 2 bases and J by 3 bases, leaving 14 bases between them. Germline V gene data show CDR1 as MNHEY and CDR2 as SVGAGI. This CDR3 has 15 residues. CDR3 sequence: CASSYGNSGDYEQYF. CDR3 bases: TGTGCCAGCAGTTACGGTAACTCCGGGGACTACGAGCAGTACTTC.

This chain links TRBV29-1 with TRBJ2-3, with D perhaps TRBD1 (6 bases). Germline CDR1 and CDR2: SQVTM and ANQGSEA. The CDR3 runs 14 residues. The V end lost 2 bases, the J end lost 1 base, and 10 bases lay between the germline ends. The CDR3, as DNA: TGCAGCGTTGAAAGGCCAGGGGGCACAGATACGCAGTATTTT. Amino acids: CSVERPGGTDTQYF.

As DNA, the CDR3 is TGTGCCAGCGAATCCGCGGACACTGAAGCTTTCTTT. Protein product: CASESADTEAFF. The rearrangement joins TRBV11-2 to TRBJ1-1; D is uncertain. This CDR3 spans 12 amino acids. Trimming cost V 8 bases and J 3 bases, with 10 bases left between them. Per the germline V gene, CDR1 is SGHAT and CDR2 is FQNNGV.

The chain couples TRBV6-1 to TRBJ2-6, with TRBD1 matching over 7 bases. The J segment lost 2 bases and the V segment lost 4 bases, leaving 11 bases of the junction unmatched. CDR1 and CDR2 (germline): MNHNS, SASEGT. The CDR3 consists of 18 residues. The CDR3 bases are TGTGCCAGCAGTGGCCGGGACAGTCGGAGTGCTGGGGCCAACGTCCTGACTTTC. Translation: CASSGRDSRSAGANVLTF.

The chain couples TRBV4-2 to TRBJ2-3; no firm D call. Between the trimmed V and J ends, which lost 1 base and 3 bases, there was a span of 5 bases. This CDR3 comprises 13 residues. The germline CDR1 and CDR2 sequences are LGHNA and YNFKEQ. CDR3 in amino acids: CASSQVRTDTQYF. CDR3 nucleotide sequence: TGTGCCAGCAGCCAAGTCAGGACAGATACGCAGTATTTT.

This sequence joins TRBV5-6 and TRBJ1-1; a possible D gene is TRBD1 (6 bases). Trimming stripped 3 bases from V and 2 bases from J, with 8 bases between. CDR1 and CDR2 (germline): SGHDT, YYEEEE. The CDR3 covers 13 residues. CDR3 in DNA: TGTGCCAGCAGCTACAGGGTAAACACTGAAGCTTTCTTT. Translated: CASSYRVNTEAFF.

CDR3 coding DNA: TGTGCCAGTAGTCGGACTAGGGGGGAGACCCAGTACTTC. Translating gives CASSRTRGETQYF. The V call is TRBV19, the J call TRBJ2-5; D is possibly TRBD2 (7 bases). The CDR3 consists of 13 residues. The V and J ends lost 5 bases and 5 bases respectively, with 12 bases between them. Germline V gene sequence: CDR1 LNHDA, CDR2 SQIVND (reference sequence). Using reference TRBV19 and TRBJ2-5 for the parts outside the CDR3, the full variable domain is DGGITQSPKYLFRKEGQNVTLSCEQNLNHDAMYWYRQDPGQGLRLIYYSQIVNDFQKGDIAEGYSVSREKKESFPLTVTSAQKNPTAFYLCASSRTRGETQYFGPGTRLLVL.

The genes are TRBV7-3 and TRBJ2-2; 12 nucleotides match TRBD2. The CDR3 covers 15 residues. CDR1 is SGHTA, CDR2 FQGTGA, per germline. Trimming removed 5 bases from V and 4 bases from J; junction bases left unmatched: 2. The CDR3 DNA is TGTGCCAGCAGCGTACTAGCGGGGGGCACCGGGGAGCTGTTTTTT. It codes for CASSVLAGGTGELFF.